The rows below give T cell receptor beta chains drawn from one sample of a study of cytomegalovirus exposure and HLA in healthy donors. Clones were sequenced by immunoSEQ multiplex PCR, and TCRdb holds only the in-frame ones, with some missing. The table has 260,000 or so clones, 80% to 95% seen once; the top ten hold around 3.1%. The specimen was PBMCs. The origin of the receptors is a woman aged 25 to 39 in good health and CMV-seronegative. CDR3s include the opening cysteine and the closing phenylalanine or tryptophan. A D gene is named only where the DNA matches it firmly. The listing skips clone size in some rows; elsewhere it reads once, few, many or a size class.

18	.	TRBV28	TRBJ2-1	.	TGTGCCAGCAGTTCCCCCTTTCCGGAGGGGGTACCCTTCGATGAGCAGTTCTTC	CASSSPFPEGVPFDEQFF
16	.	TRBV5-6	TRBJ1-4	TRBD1	TGTGCCAGCAGCTGGGGACAGGGAACAATTGATGAAAAACTGTTTTTT	CASSWGQGTIDEKLFF
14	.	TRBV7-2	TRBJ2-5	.	TGTGCCAGCAGTAAGGGACCTAGGGGGGAGACCCAGTACTTC	CASSKGPRGETQYF
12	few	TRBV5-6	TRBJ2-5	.	TGTGCCAGCAGCAAGCCAAAAGAGACCCAGTACTTC	CASSKPKETQYF
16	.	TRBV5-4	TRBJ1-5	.	TGTGCCAGCAGCTTGGGGCCCTCCGGGAGCAATCAGCCCCAGCATTTT	CASSLGPSGSNQPQHF
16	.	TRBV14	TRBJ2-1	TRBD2	TGTGCCAGCAGCCAAGGGGGTAGCGGGAGACAGAATGAGCAGTTCTTC	CASSQGGSGRQNEQFF
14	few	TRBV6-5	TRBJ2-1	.	TGTGCCAGCAGTTACCTGGGCGGCCAACTTGAGCAGTTCTTC	CASSYLGGQLEQFF
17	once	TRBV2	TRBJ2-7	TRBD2	TGTGCCAGCAGTGAATTGGCTAGCGGGAGTGGAAACTACGAGCAGTACTTC	CASSELASGSGNYEQYF
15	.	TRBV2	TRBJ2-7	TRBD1	TGTGCCAGCAGTGTAGAGGGGACAGGGGTCTACGAGCAGTACTTC	CASSVEGTGVYEQYF
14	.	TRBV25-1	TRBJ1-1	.	TGTGCCAGCAGTGATGCGCGCCCCGGGAGGGAAGCTTTCTTT	CASSDARPGREAFF
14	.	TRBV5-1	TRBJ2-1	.	TGCGCCAGCAGCTCTGGACTCAACTACAATGAGCAGTTCTTC	CASSSGLNYNEQFF
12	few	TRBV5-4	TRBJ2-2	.	TGTGCCAGCAGCTTCGCTAGCGGGGAGCTGTTTTTT	CASSFASGELFF
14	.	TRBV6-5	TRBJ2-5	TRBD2	TGTGCCAGCAGACTCGGACTAGCGTCTGAGACCCAGTACTTC	CASRLGLASETQYF
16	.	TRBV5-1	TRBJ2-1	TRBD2	TGCGCCAGCAGCTCGATGAGCGGGAGCTCCTACAATGAGCAGTTCTTC	CASSSMSGSSYNEQFF